The clone carrying this TCR beta chain has a handful of counts. Germline loops: CDR1 SGHNT, CDR2 YYREEE (reference sequence). Unmatched junction bases numbered 9, after V lost 4 bases and J lost 3 bases. The CDR3 runs to 16 residues. These data are taken from a study of T-cell reconstitution after alpha-beta-depleted transplantation in children. Unique molecular identifiers were incorporated during preparation of the TCRbeta library. In TCRdb, the PCR reads were re-called with MiXCR into one record per CDR3 protein. This table holds 350,000 to 450,000 distinct CDR3 sequences, about an eighth found once.

The V gene is TRBV5-4, the J gene TRBJ2-5, with 10 bases aligning to TRBD1. This material consisted of PBMCs, taken from the stem cell graft. This TCR came from a human donor who donated a stem cell graft to a child with Fanconi anemia. The CDR3 nucleotides read TGTGCCAGCAGCCTGGACAGGGGGGGATCAAAAGAGACCCAGTACTTC. Its protein is CASSLDRGGSKETQYF.